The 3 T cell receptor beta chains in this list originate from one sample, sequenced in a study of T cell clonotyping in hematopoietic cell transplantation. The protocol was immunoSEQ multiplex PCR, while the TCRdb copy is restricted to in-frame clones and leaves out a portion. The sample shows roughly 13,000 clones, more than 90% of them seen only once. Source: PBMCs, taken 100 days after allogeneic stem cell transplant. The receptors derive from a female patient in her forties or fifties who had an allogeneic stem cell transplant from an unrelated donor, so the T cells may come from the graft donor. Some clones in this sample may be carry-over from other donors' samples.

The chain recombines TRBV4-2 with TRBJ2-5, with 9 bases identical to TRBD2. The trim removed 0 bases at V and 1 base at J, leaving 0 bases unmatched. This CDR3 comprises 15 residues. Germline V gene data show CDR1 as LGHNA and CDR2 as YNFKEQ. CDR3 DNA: TGTGCCAGCAGCCAAGAGCGGGGGGGCCAAGAGACCCAGTACTTC. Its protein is CASSQERGGQETQYF.

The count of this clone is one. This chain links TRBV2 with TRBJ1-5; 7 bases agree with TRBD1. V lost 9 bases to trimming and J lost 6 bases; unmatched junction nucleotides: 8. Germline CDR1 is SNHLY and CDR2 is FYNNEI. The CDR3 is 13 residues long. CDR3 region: CASTRGEFQPQHF. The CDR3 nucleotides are TGTGCCAGTACCAGGGGGGAGTTTCAGCCCCAGCATTTT.

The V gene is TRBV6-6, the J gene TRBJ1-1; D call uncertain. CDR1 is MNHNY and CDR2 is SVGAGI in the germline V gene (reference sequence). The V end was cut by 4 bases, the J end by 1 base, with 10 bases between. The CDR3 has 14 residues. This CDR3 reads CASSSDGGNTEAFF. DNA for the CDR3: TGTGCCAGCAGTTCCGACGGTGGGAACACTGAAGCTTTCTTT.